The 29 T cell receptor beta chains listed next were all sequenced from one sample in a study of T cells after yellow fever vaccination. TCRdb ran MiXCR on the 5' RACE reads and lists one entry per CDR3 protein. The repertoire consists of 450,000 to 650,000 distinct CDR3 sequences, with roughly 13% occurring once and the leading ten covering roughly 13%. The source material was PBMCs, sampled on the day of the yellow fever booster vaccination. These receptors were obtained from a young man who received the YFV17D yellow fever vaccine.

The chain recombines TRBV20-1 with TRBJ2-5; D perhaps matches TRBD2 (6 bases). The V end lost 2 bases, the J end lost 2 bases, and 12 bases lay between the germline ends. Germline V lookup: CDR1 DFQATT, CDR2 SNEGSKA (reference sequence). The CDR3 spans 14 residues. The CDR3 sequence: CSARNSGLQETQYF. CDR3 nucleotides: TGCAGTGCTAGAAATAGCGGCTTACAAGAGACCCAGTACTTC.

The chain has TRBV20-1 and TRBJ2-7; D unclear. CDR1 is DFQATT, CDR2 SNEGSKA, per germline (reference sequence). This CDR3 is built from 12 residues. V was clipped by 6 bases and J by 8 bases, with 17 bases between them. The CDR3 bases are TGCAGTGCGCTTGAAGACAACTCACAGCAGTACTTC. This gives the protein CSALEDNSQQYF.

V and J are TRBV12-3 or TRBV12-4 and TRBJ1-6, with D perhaps TRBD1 (6 bases). This CDR3 spans 15 amino acids. V lost 7 bases and J lost 8, with 18 bases in between. The CDR3 here is CASKPAGQRYSPLHF. CDR3 sequence (DNA): TGTGCCAGCAAACCCGCCGGACAGCGGTATTCACCCCTCCACTTT.

Ten or more counts support this clonotype. V is TRBV12-3 or TRBV12-4 and J is TRBJ1-3; D gene unclear. CDR3 length: 14 amino acids. Trimming left V 7 bases short and J 4 bases short, with 14 bases between. The CDR3 protein is CASTFWGNGNTIYF. The CDR3 DNA reads as TGTGCCAGCACCTTCTGGGGTAACGGAAACACCATATATTTT.

This clonotype was seen a few times. The chain employs TRBV4-3 and TRBJ2-7; D is unclear. Germline V CDR1 and CDR2: LGHNA, YSLEER. V was pared by 0 bases and J by 5 bases, with 8 bases between. This CDR3 comprises 13 residues. The CDR3 spells CASSQDRSDEQYF. CDR3 sequence (DNA): TGCGCCAGCAGCCAAGATAGGAGCGACGAGCAGTACTTC.

This chain links TRBV10-3 with TRBJ1-6, with D perhaps TRBD1 (5 bases). The germline V gene encodes CDR1 ENHRY and CDR2 SYGVKD. The CDR3 contains 14 residues. Between the trimmed V and J ends, which lost 4 bases and 6 bases, there was a span of 10 bases. The chain's CDR3 is CAISAGQGNSPLHF. The CDR3 DNA sequence: TGTGCCATCAGTGCCGGGCAGGGTAATTCACCCCTCCACTTT.

The V and J genes are TRBV7-2 and TRBJ1-1; D ambiguous. V was clipped by 1 base and J by 1 base, with 7 bases between them. CDR1 and CDR2 (germline): SGHTA, FQGNSA. The CDR3 spans 14 residues. CDR3 residues: CASSLGFANTEAFF. In nucleotides, the CDR3 is TGTGCCAGCAGCTTAGGATTTGCGAACACTGAAGCTTTCTTT.

The gene calls are TRBV24-1 and TRBJ2-5; D possibly matches TRBD1 or TRBD2 (5 bases each). Germline CDR1 is KGHDR and CDR2 is SFDVKD. V was trimmed by 0 bases and J by 4 bases, leaving 11 bases between them. The CDR3 loop spans 15 amino acids. CDR3 protein: CATSDLAGTGETQYF. CDR3 in DNA: TGTGCCACCAGTGATTTGGCAGGGACCGGAGAGACCCAGTACTTC.

The chain links TRBV7-9 to TRBJ2-1, with a weak D call TRBD1 (6 bases). CDR1 and CDR2 (germline): SEHNR, FQNEAQ (reference sequence). Trimming stripped 5 bases from V and 1 base from J, with 6 bases between. The CDR3 loop spans 13 amino acids. The CDR3 loop is CASSGQSYNEQFF. DNA for the CDR3: TGTGCCAGCAGCGGACAGTCCTACAATGAGCAGTTCTTC.

The table lists this clonotype with a few counts. The rearrangement links TRBV5-4 to TRBJ2-3; 11 bases map to TRBD1. The germline gives CDR1 SGHNT, CDR2 YYREEE (reference sequence). J was trimmed by 3 bases and V by 2 bases; bases with no gene match: 8. The CDR3 extends over 17 amino acids. DNA for the CDR3: TGTGCCAGCAGCTTCCCAACCGGGACAGGGGGAACAGATACGCAGTATTTT. It is translated as CASSFPTGTGGTDTQYF.

The rearrangement uses TRBV5-1 and TRBJ1-1, with D possibly being TRBD1 (6 bases). Germline assignment: CDR1 SGHRS and CDR2 YFSETQ. V gave up 1 base and J gave up 3 bases, with 16 bases separating them. The CDR3 length is 16 residues. CDR3 protein: CASSLFTGREDTEAFF. Here the CDR3 DNA reads TGCGCCAGCAGCTTGTTCACAGGGCGGGAAGACACTGAAGCTTTCTTT.

The chain couples TRBV9 to TRBJ2-3; D may be TRBD2 (6 bases). The CDR3 runs to 16 residues. The germline CDR1 and CDR2 sequences are SGDLS and YYNGEE. Trimming took off 1 base at V and 2 bases at J, with 14 bases between the two ends. CDR3 loop: CASSVRGSGLTDTQYF. The CDR3 region has the DNA TGTGCCAGCAGCGTACGAGGTAGCGGTCTCACAGATACGCAGTATTTT.

This clonotype turned up a few times. The chain employs TRBV20-1 and TRBJ1-6; D remains unclear. The germline V gene has CDR1 DFQATT and CDR2 SNEGSKA (reference sequence). This CDR3 is built from 13 residues. Trimming stripped 3 bases from V and 5 bases from J, with 8 bases between. Here the CDR3 DNA reads TGCAGTGCTAGTCCCAGAAATAATTCACCCCTCCACTTT. Translated: CSASPRNNSPLHF.

This clonotype was observed a few times. The rearrangement uses TRBV5-1 and TRBJ2-2, with D possibly TRBD2 on 5 matching bases. The germline V and J ends were trimmed by 4 bases and 6 bases, with 13 bases remaining between them. The germline V gene encodes CDR1 SGHRS and CDR2 YFSETQ. There are 14 residues in the CDR3. CDR3 residues: CASSKSEEAGELFF. CDR3 nucleotide sequence: TGCGCCAGCAGCAAATCGGAGGAGGCCGGGGAGCTGTTTTTT.

The chain links TRBV5-1 to TRBJ2-7, with D maybe TRBD1 (5 bases). This CDR3 contains 14 residues. Germline CDR1 SGHRS, CDR2 YFSETQ. V was trimmed by 3 bases and J by 4 bases, leaving 14 bases between them. CDR3 coding DNA: TGCGCCAGCAGCTACAGGTTCCCCGATTACGAGCAGTACTTC. Translation: CASSYRFPDYEQYF.

The V call is TRBV7-2, the J call TRBJ1-2; D uncertain. The ends were cut back, 2 bases at V and 1 base at J, with 11 bases in the middle. Germline V gene lookup returns CDR1 SGHTA and CDR2 FQGNSA. The CDR3 consists of 15 residues. CDR3 residues: CASSLSGDRNYGYTF. The DNA of the CDR3 is TGTGCCAGCAGCTTAAGCGGGGATCGTAACTATGGCTACACCTTC.

This clonotype was observed a few times. V and J are TRBV27 and TRBJ2-1; 8 bases agree with TRBD2. V lost 3 bases, J lost 6 bases, and 4 bases stayed unmatched. CDR3 length equals 14 residues. Germline CDR1 is MNHEY and CDR2 is SMNVEV (reference sequence). The CDR3 DNA reads TGTGCCAGCAGTTTCCGCGGGGGGACCAATGAGCAGTTCTTC. This translates into CASSFRGGTNEQFF.

This clonotype was counted many times. This sequence joins TRBV6-1 and TRBJ2-1; D is uncertain. Germline V lookup: CDR1 MNHNS, CDR2 SASEGT. The V gene lost 7 bases and the J gene lost 6 bases, with 16 bases spanning the gap. The CDR3 consists of 14 residues. DNA of the CDR3: TGTGCCAGCACCCTGGACCCAAAACCCAATGAGCAGTTCTTC. Amino acids: CASTLDPKPNEQFF.

CDR3 in amino acids: CSASQSGTQETQYF. The DNA for the CDR3 is TGCAGTGCTAGCCAAAGCGGGACCCAAGAGACCCAGTACTTC. V and J are TRBV20-1 and TRBJ2-5, with 7 bases aligning to TRBD2. V lost 3 bases and J lost 1; bases outside the gene matches: 5. Germline CDR1 and CDR2: DFQATT and SNEGSKA (reference sequence). The CDR3 runs 14 residues.

This clonotype appeared a few times. The rearrangement links TRBV5-1 to TRBJ2-3; D is tentatively TRBD1 or TRBD2 (5 bases each). This CDR3 spans 15 amino acids. The germline V and J ends were trimmed by 2 bases and 6 bases, with 16 bases remaining between them. CDR1 and CDR2 (germline): SGHRS, YFSETQ. The CDR3 nucleotides are TGCGCCAGCAGCTTCCGGGACGTTGGAACCGATACGCAGTATTTT. This codes for CASSFRDVGTDTQYF.

The CDR3 protein is CASRAARGSEKLFF. CDR3 coding DNA: TGTGCCAGCAGGGCGGCAAGGGGGTCTGAAAAACTGTTTTTT. The chain employs TRBV12-3 or TRBV12-4 and TRBJ1-4, with TRBD1 as a possible D gene (6 bases). The ends were cut back, 6 bases at V and 7 bases at J, with 15 bases in the middle. The CDR3 sequence is 14 residues long.

This chain connects TRBV10-1 to TRBJ2-3; 9 positions match TRBD2. This CDR3 spans 16 amino acids. J gave up 4 bases and V 0 bases, and 5 bases lay outside the gene matches. The germline gives CDR1 WNHNN, CDR2 SYGVQD (reference sequence). CDR3 in amino acids: CASSESFSGSADTQYF. The CDR3 DNA reads TGCGCCAGCAGTGAGTCTTTTAGCGGGAGTGCAGATACGCAGTATTTT.

This clonotype was seen only a few times. V and J are TRBV6-2 or TRBV6-3 and TRBJ2-7; unclear D gene. The germline gives CDR1 MNHEY, CDR2 SVGEGT. The V end was cut by 4 bases, the J end by 9 bases, with 22 bases between. This CDR3 is 15 amino acids long. The CDR3 loop is CASSSAQTDLRGQYF. CDR3 nucleotide sequence: TGTGCCAGCAGTTCTGCTCAGACCGACCTACGAGGGCAGTACTTC.

This clonotype has just a few counts. This chain uses TRBV7-2 with TRBJ1-2, with 8 positions matching TRBD1. From germline, CDR1 is SGHTA and CDR2 FQGNSA. V shed 5 bases and J 4 bases; nucleotides not matched to a gene: 9. The CDR3 runs to 15 residues. This CDR3 reads CASSPAGQGSYGYTF. CDR3 DNA: TGTGCCAGCAGCCCCGCCGGACAGGGCTCCTATGGCTACACCTTC.

The table lists this clonotype with a few counts. The gene calls are TRBV28 and TRBJ2-7, with TRBD1 identical over 7 bases. The CDR3 sequence is 13 residues long. V dropped 5 bases and J dropped 5; count of bases not matched to a gene: 6. The germline CDR1 and CDR2 sequences are MDHEN and SYDVKM. The CDR3 reads CASSRDSRDEQYF. CDR3 nucleotides: TGTGCCAGCAGTCGGGACAGCCGAGACGAGCAGTACTTC.

A few counts support this clonotype. This CDR3 reads CASSLGTSGNSYEQYF. DNA of the CDR3: TGTGCCAGCAGCTTAGGGACTAGCGGGAACTCCTACGAGCAGTACTTC. The V and J genes are TRBV7-2 and TRBJ2-7; 12 bases are shared with TRBD2. The V segment lost 1 base and the J segment 0 bases; nucleotides outside the gene matches: 1. The V gene's germline CDR1 is SGHTA and CDR2 FQGNSA. This CDR3 region has 16 residues.

A few counts support this clonotype. This rearrangement joins TRBV5-1 to TRBJ2-3; no clear D. Germline loops: CDR1 SGHRS, CDR2 YFSETQ. The V end lost 0 bases, the J end lost 7 bases, and 18 bases lay between the germline ends. This CDR3 spans 16 amino acids. Here the CDR3 DNA reads TGCGCCAGCAGCTTGGAGGGCATCGCGGCAACCAATACGCAGTATTTT. Its translation: CASSLEGIAATNTQYF. The entire variable domain, with the rest obtained from reference TRBV5-1 and TRBJ2-3, is as follows: KAGVTQTPRYLIKTRGQQVTLSCSPISGHRSVSWYQQTPGQGLQFLFEYFSETQRNKGNFPGRFSGRQFSNSRSEMNVSTLELGDSALYLCASSLEGIAATNTQYFGPGTRLTVL.

This chain connects TRBV28 to TRBJ1-2; TRBD1 is a possible D gene (5 bases). This CDR3 is 14 amino acids long. Deletions cut 2 bases from V and 2 bases from J, with 9 bases between. CDR1 is MDHEN and CDR2 is SYDVKM in the germline V gene. The CDR3 bases are TGTGCCAGCAGTTTAGAGGGGAGGAACTATGGCTACACCTTC. It is translated as CASSLEGRNYGYTF.

This clonotype was seen more than once but under ten times. This chain connects TRBV30 to TRBJ2-3; D may correspond to TRBD1 or TRBD2 (5 bases each). The CDR3 spans 14 residues. Germline CDR1 and CDR2: GTSNPN and SVGIG (reference sequence). The V and J ends lost 2 bases and 0 bases respectively, with 9 bases between them. CDR3 amino acids: CAWSTGTSTDTQYF. In nucleotides, the CDR3 is TGTGCCTGGAGTACGGGGACCAGCACAGATACGCAGTATTTT.